The 25 T cell receptor beta chains presented below share a single source sample, sequenced in a study of tumor and adjacent non-tumor tissue in lung cancer. This sample's RNA came from whole unsorted tissue. The normal lung tissue was taken more than 3 cm from the tumor edge. Three rounds of nested PCR, following a modified ARM-PCR protocol, produced the TCRbeta library. TCRdb used MiXCR to reprocess the multiplex PCR reads, holding one entry per CDR3 protein. The sample lists fewer than 45,000 distinct CDR3 sequences; roughly 60% were seen once. Sequenced input: distant non-tumor lung tissue. These receptors were obtained from a woman in her thirties or forties with non-small cell lung cancer.

In DNA, the CDR3 is TGTGCCAGCAAGGATCCGGTCGCGAACACCGGGGAGCCATTTTTT. Protein: CASKDPVANTGEPFF. The chain is built from TRBV6-5 and TRBJ2-2, with TRBD2 as a possible D gene (5 bases). The CDR3 consists of 15 residues. Between the trimmed V and J ends, which lost 7 bases and 17 bases, there was a span of 29 bases. Germline V lookup: CDR1 MNHEY, CDR2 SVGAGI.

This clonotype is a singleton in its sample. One end of the junction is discordant with germline, which a read error may explain. The V call is TRBV6-5, the J call TRBJ1-1; no clear D gene. Germline-derived CDR1 and CDR2 are MNHEY and SVGAGI. The CDR3 contains 13 residues. The CDR3 is CTSSNGPAREVFF. CDR3 in DNA: TGTACCAGCAGCAATGGGCCAGCTCGAGAAGTTTTCTTT.

The chain links TRBV10-3 to TRBJ2-3; 9 positions match TRBD2. J lost 3 bases, V lost 3 bases, and 7 bases had no gene match. The germline V gene has CDR1 ENHRY and CDR2 SYGVKD. The CDR3 consists of 16 residues. The CDR3 DNA follows: TGTGCCATCAGTGAAGCCGGGACTAGCTCTACAGATACGCAGTATTTT. This encodes CAISEAGTSSTDTQYF.

Note on this clonotype: One end of the junction is discordant with germline, which a read error may explain. V and J are TRBV11-2 and TRBJ2-3; D gene ambiguous. The CDR3 is made up of 14 amino acids. Germline assignment: CDR1 SGHAT and CDR2 FQNNGV. CDR3 loop: CTSSHLSAADTHYF. CDR3 DNA: TGTACCAGCAGCCATCTAAGCGCGGCAGATACGCACTATTTT.

A remark on this clonotype: A junction end diverges from the germline sequence, so it may reflect a read error. This chain links TRBV11-2 with TRBJ2-1; 11 nucleotides match TRBD2. The length of the CDR3 is 17 residues. Germline V gives CDR1 SGHAT, CDR2 FQNNGV. CDR3 DNA: TGTGCAAGCAGCCACGGGATTAGCGGGGGGGCCTACAATGAGCAGTTCTTC. Its protein product is CASSHGISGGAYNEQFF.

The chain joins TRBV20-1 to TRBJ1-1; 7 positions match TRBD1. Germline V gene sequence: CDR1 DFQATT, CDR2 SNEGSKA (reference sequence). Losses at the gene ends were 6 bases for V and 3 bases for J; bases not matched to a gene: 19. The CDR3 spans 17 residues. CDR3 in amino acids: CSALIRGARNLDTEAFF. CDR3 bases: TGCAGTGCCCTGATCAGGGGGGCGCGAAATTTGGACACTGAAGCTTTCTTT.

As concerns this clonotype: The CDR3 does not close with the conserved phenylalanine or tryptophan, likely indicating a read error. This sequence joins TRBV11-3 and TRBJ2-1; 8 bases line up with TRBD2. Germline assignment: CDR1 SGHNT and CDR2 YENEEA. The CDR3 is 15 residues long. J was trimmed by 7 bases and V by 5 bases; bases with no gene match: 10. The CDR3 sequence is CASSLAGQAVNEQFS. The CDR3, as DNA: TGTGCCAGCAGCCTAGCGGGCCAGGCTGTTAATGAGCAGTTCTCC.

About this clonotype itself: A read error is possible here, since a much larger clone lies one base away. The V gene is TRBV20-1, the J gene TRBJ2-7; weak D call: TRBD2 (6 bases). There are 14 residues in the CDR3. Germline assignment: CDR1 DFQATT and CDR2 SNEGSKA (reference sequence). The CDR3 DNA follows: TGCAGTGCTAGACGCCGGGACTCAAGTTACGAGGAGTACTTC. Its translation is CSARRRDSSYEEYF.

Details on this clonotype: Possible read error: a much larger clone is one base away. The chain couples TRBV7-9 to TRBJ1-4; D is unresolved. CDR3 length: 16 residues. The germline CDR1 and CDR2 sequences are SEHNR and FQNEAQ (reference sequence). Written as DNA, the CDR3 is TGTGCCAGCAGCCCGGTACTCCTAGGCACTAGTGAAAAACTGTTTTTT. Amino acids: CASSPVLLGTSEKLFF.

This clonotype was recorded once. A read error may account for a junction end that differs from germline. The genes are TRBV29-1 and TRBJ1-3, with no clear D. The CDR3 runs 15 residues. The germline V gene has CDR1 SQVTM and CDR2 ANQGSEA. In nucleotides, the CDR3 is TGCGGCGTTGAAGATAGCCCCAACTCTGGAAACACCATATATTTT. Residues: CGVEDSPNSGNTIYF.

This clonotype was found many times. The V gene is TRBV5-1, the J gene TRBJ2-7; unclear D gene. Germline CDR1 reads SGHRS; CDR2 reads YFSETQ. The CDR3 loop spans 14 amino acids. Trimming cost V 1 base and J 0 bases, with 8 bases left between them. CDR3 amino acids: CASSLHSTSYEQYF. The CDR3 region has the DNA TGCGCCAGCAGCTTGCATTCCACCTCCTACGAGCAGTACTTC.

Comment on this clonotype: A much bigger clone sits one base away, suggesting this may be a read error. V and J are TRBV12-3 or TRBV12-4 and TRBJ2-6; D is unclear. This CDR3 has 15 amino acids. V shed 8 bases and J shed 0 bases, with 11 bases lying between them. The CDR3 nucleotides are TGTGCCAGCGGTCCTCACCGCTCTGGGGCCAACGTCCTGACTTTC. The encoded protein is CASGPHRSGANVLTF.

This clonotype was counted many times. This chain uses TRBV6-5 with TRBJ1-3, with TRBD1 as a possible D gene (5 bases). The CDR3 has 16 amino acids. From germline, CDR1 is MNHEY and CDR2 SVGAGI. With 0 bases removed from V and 0 bases from J, the gap between germline ends came to 9 bases. The CDR3 nucleotides are TGTGCCAGCAGTTACTCTCTGGGGCCCTCTGGAAACACCATATATTTT. It specifies CASSYSLGPSGNTIYF.

A word on this clonotype: The junction and the germline gene differ at one end; a read error may be behind it. The chain is built from TRBV6-2 or TRBV6-3 and TRBJ2-2; 9 bases match TRBD1. CDR1 is MNHEY and CDR2 is SVGEGT in the germline V gene. The CDR3 runs 17 residues. The CDR3 sequence is CASRASWTGAATRELFF. In nucleotides, the CDR3 is TGTGCTAGCCGCGCCTCATGGACAGGGGCTGCCACCAGGGAGCTGTTTTTT.

This clonotype occurred many times. This chain joins TRBV5-1 and TRBJ2-7, with D perhaps matching TRBD1 or TRBD2 (5 bases each). Germline V gene lookup returns CDR1 SGHRS and CDR2 YFSETQ. CDR3 length equals 14 residues. Trimming took 7 bases from V and 4 from J, leaving 18 bases between them. The CDR3 spells CASSRTPGGYEQYF. The CDR3 DNA follows: TGCGCCAGCTCCCGGACCCCTGGGGGATACGAGCAGTACTTC.

The sample holds a few counts of this clonotype. Just one base apart from a much larger clone, this may be a read error. This chain connects TRBV30 to TRBJ2-1; tentative D call: TRBD1 (5 bases). Germline CDR1 and CDR2: GTSNPN and SVGIG (reference sequence). This CDR3 is 10 amino acids long. CDR3 DNA sequence: TGTGCCTTCGGACACAATGAGCACTTCTTC. Amino acids: CAFGHNEHFF.

Points on this clonotype: The junction departs from the called germline gene at one end, perhaps through a read error. V usage is TRBV6-1 and J usage is TRBJ2-3; D may be TRBD2 (5 bases). The CDR3 is 14 residues long. Per germline, CDR1 MNHNS and CDR2 SASEGT. CDR3 sequence: CASSGTGSTDMQYF. In DNA, the CDR3 is TGTGCCAGCAGTGGTACGGGGAGCACAGATATGCAGTATTTT.

This clonotype was found a few times. V usage is TRBV5-1 and J usage is TRBJ1-1, with D maybe TRBD1 (6 bases). Germline values: CDR1 SGHRS, CDR2 YFSETQ. V dropped 4 bases and J dropped 10 bases, with 26 bases sitting between them. CDR3 length: 16 amino acids. The CDR3 DNA reads TGCGCCAGCAGCCCTTCCCACAATAACAGGGCCAATGGAGCTTTCTTT. This encodes CASSPSHNNRANGAFF.

Remarks on this clonotype: One end of the junction fails to match germline, which may point to a read error. The chain combines TRBV11-2 with TRBJ1-2, with TRBD1 as a possible D gene (5 bases). This CDR3 spans 13 amino acids. CDR1 is SGHAT and CDR2 is FQNNGV in the germline V gene. The DNA of the CDR3 is TGTGTCAACAGTTCCGGGGGTGGTTATGGCTACACGTTC. The encoded protein is CVNSSGGGYGYTF.

Points on this clonotype: The junction departs from germline at one end; a sequencing error may be responsible. The DNA of the CDR3 is TGCAGAGCTAGACTTCTACGGCAGGGAGGGACTAGCGGCACGTACGAGCAGTACTTC. Protein sequence: CRARLLRQGGTSGTYEQYF. The rearrangement links TRBV20-1 to TRBJ2-7, with 11 bases lining up with TRBD2. Germline V gene sequence: CDR1 DFQATT, CDR2 SNEGSKA (reference sequence). The CDR3 has 19 amino acids.

This clonotype was found many times. The chain combines TRBV6-2 or TRBV6-3 with TRBJ2-1; 16 nucleotides line up with TRBD2. Germline V gives CDR1 MNHEY, CDR2 SVGEGT. J lost 0 bases, V lost 0 bases, and 2 bases had no gene match. The CDR3 is made up of 19 amino acids. The CDR3 DNA is TGTGCCAGCAGTTACTCCGGGACTAGCGGGGGGGGCTCCTACAATGAGCAGTTCTTC. Protein product: CASSYSGTSGGGSYNEQFF.

In this sample, this clonotype turned up once. At one of its ends the junction is not consistent with the germline gene, which may arise from a read error. This rearrangement joins TRBV11-3 to TRBJ2-7; possible D gene TRBD2, 5 bases. This CDR3 contains 15 residues. CDR1 and CDR2 from the germline V gene are SGHNT and YENEEA. This CDR3 reads CVSSLDGSFTYEQYF. As DNA, the CDR3 is TGTGTCAGCAGCTTAGATGGGAGTTTCACCTACGAGCAATACTTC. Complete variable domain (other parts from reference TRBV11-3 and TRBJ2-7): EAGVVQSPRYKIIEKKQPVAFWCNPISGHNTLYWYLQNLGQGPELLIRYENEEAVDDSQLPKDRFSAERLKGVDSTLKIQPAELGDSAVYLCVSSLDGSFTYEQYFGPGTRLTVT.

About this clonotype: Compared with germline, one end of the junction differs, possibly owing to a read error. The chain couples TRBV11-2 to TRBJ2-3, with D maybe TRBD2 (5 bases). The CDR3 contains 15 residues. Germline V gene data show CDR1 as SGHAT and CDR2 as FQNNGV. The DNA for the CDR3 is TGTGCCAGTAGCCAACGGGCTAGCCGAGCAGATACGCTGTATTTT. Its translation is CASSQRASRADTLYF.

This clonotype was picked up a small number of times. This chain's CDR3 is CATSDYTTDTQYF. CDR3 bases: TGTGCCACCAGTGATTATACAACAGATACGCAGTATTTT. V gene TRBV24-1 combines with J gene TRBJ2-3, with no clear D. Germline assignment: CDR1 KGHDR and CDR2 SFDVKD. The CDR3 sequence is 13 residues long. The V and J ends lost 2 bases and 3 bases respectively, with 5 bases between them.

This clonotype is a singleton in its sample. A read error may account for a junction end that differs from germline. The chain couples TRBV7-8 to TRBJ2-3; 7 positions match TRBD2. CDR3 length: 16 residues. Germline-derived CDR1 and CDR2 are SGHVS and FQNEAQ. The CDR3 nucleotides read TGTGCCAACAGCTCCCAGTGGGAGGGCCTTGGAGATACGCAGTATTTT. Translation gives CANSSQWEGLGDTQYF.